The sequence of this TCR beta chain was determined in a study of metastatic and nonmetastatic thyroid tumors. Study in general: Where malignant and benign thyroid patients were concerned, repertoires were compared across blood and tumor or nodule tissue.

In germline, CDR1 is SGHNT, CDR2 YYREEE (reference sequence). This CDR3 region has 14 residues. V was shortened by 4 bases and J by 7 bases, with 12 bases between the two germline ends. Ahead of thyroid surgery, no patient had received treatment of any kind. TCRdb redid the clone calls on the PCR reads using MiXCR. The sample records about 8,400 clones, roughly 31% being singletons. The sequence derives from a female donor with papillary thyroid cancer or a benign thyroid nodule (not recorded which). Some clones in this sample may be carry-over from other donors' samples. Sequencing was performed on tumor tissue. The V call is TRBV5-4, the J call TRBJ1-6; D not resolved. CDR3 sequence (DNA): TGTGCCAGCAGCCTACGGGTCTCCAATTCACCCCTCCACTTT. Its translation: CASSLRVSNSPLHF.